Here is one T cell receptor beta chain with its context. Its antigen is unknown. The sample comes from a study of coeliac disease. V lost 3 bases to trimming and J lost 4 bases, with 6 bases between them. The CDR3 has 11 residues. Germline values: CDR1 SQVTM, CDR2 ANQGSEA. Cells were frozen in aliquots of 500,000, and one aliquot per fraction was sequenced. Clones were read by immunoSEQ multiplex PCR, and TCRdb kept only the in-frame ones, dropping some. The sample yields about 7,300 clones, around 60% seen once. Study observations and caveats: Control samples showed higher TRB and TRG clonality than intraepithelial and lamina propria samples in active celiac disease.

Sequenced sample: lamina propria lymphocytes from the gut. This sequence joins TRBV29-1 and TRBJ1-1, with D hard to call. The sequence was collected from a woman between 55 and 75 years old with active celiac disease. This CDR3 is CSVDRATEAFF. CDR3 DNA sequence: TGCAGCGTTGATAGAGCCACTGAAGCTTTCTTT.